This T cell receptor beta chain was observed in a study of early T cells in non-severe SARS-CoV-2 infection. Findings and limits, study-wide: Anti-spike CD8 responses were favored by VDJdb matching, which missed private and CD4 specificities.

Tagging with unique molecular identifiers was applied to individual cDNA molecules. TCRdb passed the 5' RACE reads through MiXCR, listing each CDR3 protein once. Among about 69,000 distinct CDR3 sequences listed, approximately 10% were seen once. Concerning this clonotype: Its antigen is still unknown.

V shed 0 bases, J shed 12 bases, and the junction held 8 bases outside the gene matches. The germline V gene has CDR1 SGHRS and CDR2 YFSETQ. The CDR3 sequence is 14 residues long. The V and J genes are TRBV5-1 and TRBJ1-1, with 10 nucleotides matching TRBD1. This receptor was taken from an adult who was a healthcare worker with PCR-confirmed SARS-CoV-2 infection or an uninfected control (not recorded which). The source material was whole blood, sampled at baseline. The CDR3 loop reads CASSLEIRQGATFF. CDR3 coding DNA: TGCGCCAGCAGCTTGGAAATAAGACAGGGGGCGACTTTCTTT.